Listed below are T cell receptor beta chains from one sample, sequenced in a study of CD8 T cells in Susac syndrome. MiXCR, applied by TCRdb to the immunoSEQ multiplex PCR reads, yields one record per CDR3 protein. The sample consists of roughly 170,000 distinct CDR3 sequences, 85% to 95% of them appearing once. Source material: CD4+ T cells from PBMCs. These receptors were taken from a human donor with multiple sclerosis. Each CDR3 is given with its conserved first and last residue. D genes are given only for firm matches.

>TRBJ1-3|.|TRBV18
CASSREDAGNTIYF
TGTGCCAGCTCACGAGAGGATGCTGGAAACACCATATATTTT
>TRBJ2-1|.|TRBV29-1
CSAIHTGSNEQFF
TGCAGCGCAATACACACAGGCTCCAATGAGCAGTTCTTC
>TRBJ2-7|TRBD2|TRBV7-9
CASSSGLRGGLYEQYF
TGTGCCAGCAGCTCTGGCCTGCGGGGGGGGCTCTACGAGCAGTACTTC
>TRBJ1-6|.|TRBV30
CAWSVRGTPLHF
TGTGCCTGGAGTGTACGGGGTACACCCCTCCACTTT
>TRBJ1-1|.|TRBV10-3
CAISNRVMNTEAFF
TGTGCCATCAGTAACAGGGTGATGAACACTGAAGCTTTCTTT
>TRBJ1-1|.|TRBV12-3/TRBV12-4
CASRTWSSTEAFF
TGTGCCAGCAGGACCTGGTCGAGCACTGAAGCTTTCTTT
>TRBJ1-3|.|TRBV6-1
CASRTSSGNTIYF
TGTGCCAGCAGGACTAGCTCTGGAAACACCATATATTTT
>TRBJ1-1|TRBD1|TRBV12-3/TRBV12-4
CASSNRDSMNTEAFF
TGTGCCAGCAGTAACCGGGACAGCATGAACACTGAAGCTTTCTTT
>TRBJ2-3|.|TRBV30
CAWAPGGTSTDTQYF
TGTGCCTGGGCCCCCGGCGGAACTAGCACAGATACGCAGTATTTT
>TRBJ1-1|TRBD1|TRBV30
CAWSKVTGVNTEAFF
TGTGCCTGGAGCAAAGTGACAGGGGTGAACACTGAAGCTTTCTTT
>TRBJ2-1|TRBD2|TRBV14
CASSQPGLAGDEQFF
TGTGCCAGCAGCCAACCGGGACTAGCGGGGGATGAGCAGTTCTTC
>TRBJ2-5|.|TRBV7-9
CASSQGVGGPWETQYF
TGTGCCAGCAGCCAAGGGGTCGGCGGCCCTTGGGAGACCCAGTACTTC
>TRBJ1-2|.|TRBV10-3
CAISEANYGYTF
TGTGCCATCAGTGAAGCTAACTATGGCTACACCTTC
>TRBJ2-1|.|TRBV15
CATSRATSWIPEQFF
TGTGCCACCAGCAGAGCGACTAGTTGGATCCCGGAGCAGTTCTTC
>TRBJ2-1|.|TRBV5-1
CASSLGLNHNEQFF
TGCGCCAGCAGCTTGGGACTAAACCACAATGAGCAGTTCTTC
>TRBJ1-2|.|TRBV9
CASSGVRSVKNGYTF
TGTGCCAGCAGCGGCGTGAGGAGCGTGAAAAATGGCTACACCTTC
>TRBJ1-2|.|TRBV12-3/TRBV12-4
CASSLNRNYTF
TGTGCCAGCAGTTTGAACCGAAACTACACCTTC